The 27 T cell receptor beta chains below all came from one sample that was sequenced in a study of shared clonotypes between healthy human individuals. The repertoire was sequenced with immunoSEQ multiplex PCR; TCRdb's copy has only in-frame clones and lacks some. The sample shows roughly 2,000,000 clones, about 94% of them seen only once. Positively selected for CCR7, the CD45RO-negative cells used as naive CD8 cells excluded terminally differentiated effector memory CD45RA+ cells. Sequenced sample: naive CD8+ T cells from PBMCs. These receptors came from a man aged 18 to 29 in good health. Some clones in this sample may be carry-over from other donors' samples.

The chain uses TRBV10-3 and TRBJ2-7; TRBD2 agrees at 7 bases. The V gene end was trimmed by 8 bases and the J gene end by 1 base; junction bases not matched to a gene: 8. The germline V gene has CDR1 ENHRY and CDR2 SYGVKD. This CDR3 is 14 amino acids long. The CDR3 DNA sequence: TGTGCCATCCTAGACAGCGGGATTTCCTACGAGCAGTACTTC. It yields the protein CAILDSGISYEQYF.

CDR3 region: CASSYNDREGTEAFF. The CDR3 coding sequence is TGTGCCAGCAGTTACAATGACAGGGAGGGGACTGAAGCTTTCTTT. The chain combines TRBV6-5 with TRBJ1-1; TRBD1 matches 7 bases. Germline CDR1 is MNHEY and CDR2 is SVGAGI. The CDR3 is 15 amino acids. Unmatched junction bases numbered 8, after V lost 2 bases and J lost 5 bases.

The chain uses TRBV11-2 and TRBJ2-7; D might be TRBD1 (5 bases). The germline gives CDR1 SGHAT, CDR2 FQNNGV. V was cut by 8 bases and J by 7 bases, with 18 bases left in between. CDR3 length: 13 amino acids. DNA for the CDR3: TGTGCCAGCGGGCAGGCAGGGCCTCGGGAGCAGTACTTC. It translates to CASGQAGPREQYF. Supplemented by reference TRBV11-2 and TRBJ2-7, the full variable domain reads EAGVAQSPRYKIIEKRQSVAFWCNPISGHATLYWYQQILGQGPKLLIQFQNNGVVDDSQLPKDRFSAERLKGVDSTLKIQPAKLEDSAVYLCASGQAGPREQYFGPGTRLTVT.

The J gene is TRBJ2-3, the V gene TRBV2, with D possibly TRBD2 on 6 matching bases. The CDR3 is 11 residues long. Germline CDR1 reads SNHLY; CDR2 reads FYNNEI. V lost 11 bases and J 10 bases, leaving 16 bases between the germline ends. CDR3 protein: CAFRRDGAQYF. The CDR3 coding sequence is TGTGCCTTTCGGAGGGATGGAGCGCAGTATTTT.

With respect to this clone: Other DNA sequences in the same sample also yield this CDR3. CDR3 protein: CASSQGPEQFF. The CDR3 DNA reads TGTGCCAGCAGCCAAGGTCCCGAGCAGTTCTTC. The V call is TRBV14, the J call TRBJ2-1; D is undetermined. This CDR3 is 11 amino acids long. Germline V gene lookup returns CDR1 SGHDN and CDR2 FVKESK. Trimming removed 1 base from V and 10 bases from J, with 5 bases in between.

The chain uses TRBV5-1 and TRBJ1-5; 8 bases align to TRBD1. The junction had 9 bases not matched to a gene; V was cut back by 0 bases and J by 7 bases. This CDR3 has 16 amino acids. The germline gives CDR1 SGHRS, CDR2 YFSETQ. In DNA form, the CDR3 reads TGCGCCAGCAGCTTGGACCCTCAGGGGGCCGGACAGCCCCAGCATTTT. As protein: CASSLDPQGAGQPQHF.

The chain links TRBV6-5 to TRBJ2-6; unclear D gene. There are 15 residues in the CDR3. Germline CDR1 is MNHEY and CDR2 is SVGAGI. Trimming stripped 2 bases from V and 3 bases from J, with 8 bases between. In DNA form, the CDR3 reads TGTGCCAGCAGTTACGAGGTCGGTGGGGCCAACGTCCTGACTTTC. Translating it yields CASSYEVGGANVLTF.

The genes are TRBV28 and TRBJ2-2; D gene unclear. CDR1 and CDR2 from the germline V gene are MDHEN and SYDVKM. The V gene lost 7 bases and the J gene lost 1 base, with 10 bases spanning the gap. The CDR3 consists of 14 residues. CDR3 sequence: CASKTRLNTGELFF. The CDR3, as DNA: TGTGCCAGCAAAACGAGGTTGAACACCGGGGAGCTGTTTTTT.

This chain joins TRBV27 and TRBJ2-2, with TRBD1 matching 11 bases. Germline V CDR1 and CDR2: MNHEY, SMNVEV (reference sequence). V gave up 7 bases and J gave up 7 bases; unmatched junction bases: 8. The CDR3 loop spans 15 amino acids. The DNA of the CDR3 is TGTGCCAGCACCTTAGGACAGGGGGCAGGCGGGGAGCTGTTTTTT. Protein: CASTLGQGAGGELFF.

The V gene is TRBV4-1, the J gene TRBJ1-3, with no clear D. The CDR3 runs to 15 residues. Per the germline V gene, CDR1 is MGHRA and CDR2 is YSYEKL. Trimming removed 2 bases from V and 2 bases from J, with 10 bases in between. The CDR3 loop is CASSQLRVAGNTIYF. The DNA for the CDR3 is TGCGCCAGCAGCCAACTAAGGGTAGCTGGAAACACCATATATTTT.

This clone showed up just once. This sample also contains other DNA sequences that code for the same CDR3. V usage is TRBV28 and J usage is TRBJ2-2; either TRBD1 or TRBD2 may supply D (6 bases each). Per germline, CDR1 MDHEN and CDR2 SYDVKM. The ends were cut back, 2 bases at V and 3 bases at J, with 7 bases in the middle. There are 14 residues in the CDR3. CDR3 sequence (DNA): TGTGCCAGCAGTTTAAGGGGGGACACCGGGGAGCTGTTTTTT. Protein sequence: CASSLRGDTGELFF.

This chain connects TRBV4-3 to TRBJ2-5; 9 positions match TRBD2. Trimming removed 3 bases from V and 2 bases from J; junction bases left unmatched: 4. Germline CDR1 is LGHNA and CDR2 is YSLEER. The CDR3 extends over 15 amino acids. The DNA of the CDR3 is TGCGCCAGCAGCCAGGGACTAGCCCCTCAAGAGACCCAGTACTTC. Protein: CASSQGLAPQETQYF.

J is TRBJ2-7 and V is TRBV27; TRBD1 is a possible D gene (6 bases). Germline V CDR1 and CDR2: MNHEY, SMNVEV (reference sequence). The CDR3 sequence is 16 residues long. Deletions cut 5 bases from V and 2 bases from J, with 19 bases between. DNA for the CDR3: TGTGCCAGCAGTCCATCCGCAGGGGAAGGCCCCTACGAGCAGTACTTC. This encodes CASSPSAGEGPYEQYF.

The V call is TRBV29-1, the J call TRBJ2-1; 8 bases agree with TRBD2. Unmatched junction bases numbered 11, after V lost 6 bases and J lost 7 bases. Germline-derived CDR1 and CDR2 are SQVTM and ANQGSEA. This CDR3 region has 14 residues. This chain's CDR3 is CSVQPGLGPNEQFF. The CDR3 DNA sequence: TGCAGCGTCCAACCGGGACTAGGACCGAATGAGCAGTTCTTC.

With respect to this clone: Different DNA sequences within this sample yield the same CDR3. The J gene is TRBJ1-1, the V gene TRBV27; D is unclear. V gave up 6 bases and J gave up 1 base, with 9 bases separating them. CDR1 MNHEY and CDR2 SMNVEV come from the germline V gene (reference sequence). CDR3 length: 13 amino acids. The CDR3 sequence: CASSWTGNTEAFF. The CDR3 DNA reads TGTGCCAGCAGCTGGACGGGGAACACTGAAGCTTTCTTT.

With respect to this clone: At one of its ends the junction is not consistent with the germline gene, which may arise from a read error. The chain joins TRBV28 to TRBJ1-2; 7 bases align to TRBD1. Germline-derived CDR1 and CDR2 are MDHEN and SYDVKM. This CDR3 region has 12 residues. The CDR3 DNA is TGTGCCAGCAGTTTAGCAGACAGGGTTGAAGCCTTC. It codes for CASSLADRVEAF.

The CDR3 bases are TGTGCCAGCAGCAAGCGGACTAGCGGGAGGCTTTGGGACAATGAGCAGTTCTTC. As protein: CASSKRTSGRLWDNEQFF. This rearrangement joins TRBV7-9 to TRBJ2-1; 14 bases align to TRBD2. V was clipped by 5 bases and J by 5 bases; unmatched bases: 11. The CDR3 covers 18 residues. The germline V gene encodes CDR1 SEHNR and CDR2 FQNEAQ (reference sequence).

DNA for the CDR3: TGTGCCAGCAGTTTGCAGGGCCTGTCGTCCAAGCAGTACTTC. Its translation: CASSLQGLSSKQYF. J is TRBJ2-7 and V is TRBV27; tentative D call: TRBD1 (5 bases). Germline V CDR1 and CDR2: MNHEY, SMNVEV (reference sequence). Trimming stripped 3 bases from V and 8 bases from J, with 17 bases between. CDR3 length: 14 residues.

The chain is built from TRBV27 and TRBJ1-4; TRBD1 is a possible D gene (5 bases). Trimming cost V 6 bases and J 5 bases, with 19 bases left between them. Germline V CDR1 and CDR2: MNHEY, SMNVEV (reference sequence). This CDR3 region has 16 residues. CDR3 sequence reads: CASRGRVRGYNEKLFF. CDR3 nucleotide sequence: TGTGCCAGCAGGGGGCGCGTTAGGGGCTACAATGAAAAACTGTTTTTT.

V is TRBV7-2 and J is TRBJ2-7; D remains ambiguous. The V and J ends lost 3 bases and 5 bases respectively, with 14 bases between them. This CDR3 comprises 14 residues. CDR1 and CDR2 from the germline V gene are SGHTA and FQGNSA. This CDR3 is CASSFLVGSDEQYF. The CDR3 DNA is TGTGCCAGCAGCTTCCTCGTAGGGTCCGACGAGCAGTACTTC. Full variable domain (missing parts from reference TRBV7-2 and TRBJ2-7): GAGVSQSPSNKVTEKGKDVELRCDPISGHTALYWYRQSLGQGLEFLIYFQGNSAPDKSGLPSDRFSAERTGGSVSTLTIQRTQQEDSAVYLCASSFLVGSDEQYFGPGTRLTVT.

The CDR3 region has the DNA TGCGCCAGCACCCCTAGAGCGGGAGGGACCTACGAGCAGTACTTC. Protein sequence: CASTPRAGGTYEQYF. The chain employs TRBV4-1 and TRBJ2-7; 10 bases match TRBD2. Germline V gene sequence: CDR1 MGHRA, CDR2 YSYEKL. Trimming took 7 bases from V and 2 from J; bases not matched to a gene: 8. The CDR3 sequence is 15 residues long.

The chain recombines TRBV9 with TRBJ2-3, with D hard to call. There are 13 residues in the CDR3. CDR1 and CDR2 from the germline V gene are SGDLS and YYNGEE. V was cut by 4 bases and J by 2 bases, with 8 bases left in between. CDR3 amino acids: CASSSRFTDTQYF. CDR3 in DNA: TGTGCCAGCAGCTCCCGGTTCACAGATACGCAGTATTTT.

The V and J genes are TRBV19 and TRBJ2-7; D might be TRBD1 or TRBD2, each matching 5 bases. Germline loops: CDR1 LNHDA, CDR2 SQIVND (reference sequence). CDR3 size: 15 residues. Trimming stripped 5 bases from V and 3 bases from J, with 17 bases between. CDR3 in DNA: TGTGCCAGTAGTCTTGGGGACGGCGAGAACTACGAGCAGTACTTC. It codes for CASSLGDGENYEQYF.

The chain links TRBV12-5 to TRBJ1-5, with 7 bases fitting TRBD1. V gave up 6 bases and J gave up 0 bases; unmatched junction bases: 11. Germline-derived CDR1 and CDR2 are LGHNT and FRNRAP. The CDR3 totals 17 residues. CDR3 region: CASGSMGQLYSNQPQHF. In nucleotides, the CDR3 is TGTGCTAGTGGCTCTATGGGACAGCTATATAGCAATCAGCCCCAGCATTTT.

The chain carries TRBV7-9 and TRBJ2-3, with 7 bases lining up with TRBD2. The length of the CDR3 is 17 residues. CDR1 is SEHNR and CDR2 is FQNEAQ in the germline V gene (reference sequence). V was clipped by 5 bases and J by 4 bases; unmatched bases: 15. Here the CDR3 reads CASSRTREEVLADTQYF. In DNA form, the CDR3 reads TGTGCCAGCAGCCGGACCCGGGAGGAGGTGCTTGCAGATACGCAGTATTTT.

V gene TRBV6-5 combines with J gene TRBJ2-7; 7 bases map to TRBD2. CDR1 is MNHEY and CDR2 is SVGAGI in the germline V gene. The CDR3 spans 14 residues. Trimming took 2 bases from V and 4 from J; bases not matched to a gene: 5. CDR3 sequence (DNA): TGTGCCAGCAGTTACGGGGAGGGCAATTACGAGCAGTACTTC. Protein product: CASSYGEGNYEQYF.

The count of this clone is one. The same CDR3 also results from other DNA sequences found in this sample. This chain uses TRBV5-6 with TRBJ1-2; TRBD1 is a possible D gene (5 bases). V lost 0 bases and J 0 bases, leaving 9 bases between the germline ends. The CDR3 extends over 15 amino acids. The germline gives CDR1 SGHDT, CDR2 YYEEEE. The CDR3 DNA reads TGTGCCAGCAGCTTGGGGGACGGACCTAACTATGGCTACACCTTC. This encodes CASSLGDGPNYGYTF.